This T cell receptor (beta chain) is from a study of blood T cell repertoires in COVID-19. The count of this clone is one. The repertoire was sequenced with immunoSEQ multiplex PCR; TCRdb's copy has only in-frame clones and lacks some. Of some 530,000 clones in the sample, 75% to 90% are singletons; the top ten hold 6.5% to 9.5%. Germline loops: CDR1 SGHRS, CDR2 YFSETQ. The CDR3 totals 14 residues. V lost 0 bases and J 3 bases, leaving 6 bases between the germline ends. Clinical history reported by participants formed the basis on which cohorts were assigned. The receptor comes from a woman aged 55-70 years who had recovered from COVID-19. The chain recombines TRBV5-1 with TRBJ2-2; D ambiguous. Sequenced material: PBMCs or T cells enriched from blood (not recorded which). The CDR3 loop reads CASSLAGHTGELFF. DNA of the CDR3: TGCGCCAGCAGCTTGGCCGGTCACACCGGGGAGCTGTTTTTT.